This T cell receptor beta chain derives from a study of monozygotic twins with inflammatory bowel disease. As for this clonotype: The antigen remains undetermined.

Someone took a 2.5 ml blood sample from each of the donors. Total RNA, at 3,500 to 4,000 ng, went into every TCR library. TCRdb reprocessed the 5' RACE reads and reports one entry per CDR3 protein, with no DNA. This sample's table has around 400,000 distinct CDR3 sequences. This CDR3 comprises 15 residues. The V gene's germline CDR1 is SGHTA and CDR2 FQGNSA. General study points: IBD patients, compared with healthy twins, shared fewer clonotypes with others (especially with disease activity). Compared with healthy co-twins, IBD patients showed reduced TCRbeta repertoire diversity by inverse Simpson.

The sample consisted of blood. The chain links TRBV7-2 to TRBJ2-1; TCRdb outputs TRBD2, but without DNA this stays unchecked. This sequence was found in a human donor with ulcerative colitis or Crohn's disease, or a healthy co-twin of an affected twin (not recorded which). CDR3 sequence: CASSKSGGQKSEQFF.